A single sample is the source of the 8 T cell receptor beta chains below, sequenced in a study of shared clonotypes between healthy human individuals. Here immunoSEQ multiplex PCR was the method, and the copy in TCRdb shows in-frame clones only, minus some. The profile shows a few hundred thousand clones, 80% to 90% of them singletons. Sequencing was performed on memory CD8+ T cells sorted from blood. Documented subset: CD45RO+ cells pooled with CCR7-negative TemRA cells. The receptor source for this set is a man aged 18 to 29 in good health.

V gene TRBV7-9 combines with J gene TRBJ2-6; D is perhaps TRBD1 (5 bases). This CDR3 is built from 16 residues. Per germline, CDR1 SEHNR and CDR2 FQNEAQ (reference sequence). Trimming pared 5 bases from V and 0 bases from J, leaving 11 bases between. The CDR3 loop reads CASSELRVSGANVLTF. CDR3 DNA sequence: TGTGCCAGCAGCGAGCTCAGGGTCTCTGGGGCCAACGTCCTGACTTTC.

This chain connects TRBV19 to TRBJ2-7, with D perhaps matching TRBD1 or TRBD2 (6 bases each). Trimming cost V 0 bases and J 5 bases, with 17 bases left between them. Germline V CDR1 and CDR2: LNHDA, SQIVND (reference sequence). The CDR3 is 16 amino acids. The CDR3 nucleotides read TGTGCCAGTAGTATAGAGGGACAAGCGGGTAGGGACGAGCAGTACTTC. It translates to CASSIEGQAGRDEQYF. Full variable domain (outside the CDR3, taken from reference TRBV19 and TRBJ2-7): DGGITQSPKYLFRKEGQNVTLSCEQNLNHDAMYWYRQDPGQGLRLIYYSQIVNDFQKGDIAEGYSVSREKKESFPLTVTSAQKNPTAFYLCASSIEGQAGRDEQYFGPGTRLTVT.

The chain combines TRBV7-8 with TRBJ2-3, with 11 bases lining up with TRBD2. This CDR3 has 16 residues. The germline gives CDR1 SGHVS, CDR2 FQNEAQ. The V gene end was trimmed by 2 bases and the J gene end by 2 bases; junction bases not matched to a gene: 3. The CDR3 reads CASSLLTSGITDTQYF. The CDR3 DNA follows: TGTGCCAGCAGCTTATTGACTAGCGGGATCACAGATACGCAGTATTTT.

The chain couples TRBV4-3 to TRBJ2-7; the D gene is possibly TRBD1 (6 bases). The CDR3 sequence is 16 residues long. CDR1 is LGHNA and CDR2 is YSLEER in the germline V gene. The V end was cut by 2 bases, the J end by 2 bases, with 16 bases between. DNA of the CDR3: TGCGCCAGCAGCCAATCCTACAGGGAAATCACCTACGAGCAGTACTTC. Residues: CASSQSYREITYEQYF.

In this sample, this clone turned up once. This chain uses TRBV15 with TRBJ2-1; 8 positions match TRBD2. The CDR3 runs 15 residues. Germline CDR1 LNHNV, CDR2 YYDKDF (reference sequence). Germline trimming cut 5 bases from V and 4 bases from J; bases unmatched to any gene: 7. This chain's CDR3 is CATSERAGVYNEQFF. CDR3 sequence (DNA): TGTGCCACCAGCGAAAGAGCGGGAGTTTACAATGAGCAGTTCTTC.

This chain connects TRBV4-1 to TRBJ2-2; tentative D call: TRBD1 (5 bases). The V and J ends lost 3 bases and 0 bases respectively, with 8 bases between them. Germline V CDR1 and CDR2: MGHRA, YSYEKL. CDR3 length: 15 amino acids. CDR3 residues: CASSQTDSNTGELFF. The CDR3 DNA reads TGCGCCAGCAGCCAGACAGATTCGAACACCGGGGAGCTGTTTTTT.

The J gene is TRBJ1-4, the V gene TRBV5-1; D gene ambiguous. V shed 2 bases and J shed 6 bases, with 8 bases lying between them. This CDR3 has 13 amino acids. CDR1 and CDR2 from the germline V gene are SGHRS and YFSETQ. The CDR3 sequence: CASSFMEDEKLFF. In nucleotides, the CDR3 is TGCGCCAGCAGCTTCATGGAGGATGAAAAACTGTTTTTT.

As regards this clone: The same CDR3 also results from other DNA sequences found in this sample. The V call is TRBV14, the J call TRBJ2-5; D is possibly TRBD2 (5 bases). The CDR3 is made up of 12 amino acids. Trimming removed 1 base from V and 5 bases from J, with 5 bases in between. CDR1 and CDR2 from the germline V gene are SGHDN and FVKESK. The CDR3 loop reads CASSQGGETQYF. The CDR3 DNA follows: TGTGCCAGCAGCCAAGGAGGGGAGACCCAGTACTTC.